The clone carrying this T cell receptor (beta chain) was seen a few times. CDR3 length: 15 residues. The germline CDR1 and CDR2 sequences are DFQATT and SNEGSKA (reference sequence). V trimming: 2 bases; J trimming: 4 bases; junction bases outside the gene matches: 7. TCRdb independently ran MiXCR on the RT-PCR reads; one entry per CDR3 protein. The sample gives fewer than 800,000 distinct CDR3 sequences, approximately 15% of which show up once; 3.6% is in the top ten. This TCR was sampled from a female donor in good health, serving as a healthy control. V and J are TRBV20-1 and TRBJ2-7; 11 bases are shared with TRBD2. Sequenced input: memory CD4+ T cells from blood. Here the CDR3 reads CSARYSGRARYEQYF. CDR3 DNA sequence: TGCAGTGCTAGATATAGCGGGAGGGCTCGATACGAGCAGTACTTC.